These T cell receptor beta chains were read from a single sample in a study of long-term antiretroviral therapy in people with HIV. TCRdb's table, derived via immunoSEQ multiplex PCR, lists solely in-frame clones and lacks some. The table lists roughly 38,000 clones, 80% of them singletons. The material sequenced was unsorted PBMCs, taken 3.4 years after starting antiretroviral therapy. These receptor sequences come from a man aged 30-40 years with HIV. CDR3s include the opening cysteine and the closing phenylalanine or tryptophan. Clone sizes are given selectively: once, few, many, or a class where the clone is expanded.

size	V	CDR3
.	TRBV6-6	CASSSLTGSDGYTF
few	TRBV28	CATGQPQHF
.	TRBV7-9	CASSPQGTYEQYF
.	TRBV6-1	CASIYPSGENYGYTF
.	TRBV27	CASSWTQGSGQYF
.	TRBV23-1	CASSQFKKSSNQPQHF
once	TRBV5-1	CASSLAGTALNYEQYF
.	TRBV25-1	CASSGRRTNTEAFF
.	TRBV29-1	CSVALAGSTDTQYF
.	TRBV7-9	CASSLIVGPFNEKLFF
.	TRBV15	CATSRGLGQGTYEQYF
few	TRBV28	CASNSASTDTQYF
.	TRBV9	CASSVGQSSYEQYF
.	TRBV7-9	CASSRPGQNYEQYF
.	TRBV6-6	CASSTGTSPTDTQYF
few	TRBV15	CATSRGGTGMNEQFF
.	TRBV6-5	CASRSSVKAFF
.	TRBV5-1	CASSLGLAERGDEQYF
few	TRBV7-9	CASDPGGGLPYEQYF
.	TRBV4-3	CASSQTGVSGYTF
.	TRBV5-1	CASSFGRGVADTQYF
.	TRBV5-1	CASRPEASSYEQYF
.	TRBV5-1	CASSLSVQSSYNEQFF
.	TRBV19	CASSIETGELFF
.	TRBV9	CASSSREGGGGEQYF
.	TRBV6-5	CASADRVETQYF
few	TRBV27	CASSHGTGNTGELFF
.	TRBV2	CASSAVWPSNTGELFF
.	TRBV25-1	CASRTSGWNEQFF
.	TRBV23-1	CASSLKRRIRYGYTF
.	TRBV4-3	CASSQDEGGNEQFF
.	TRBV4-3	CASSQDASGSYNEQFF